These 12 T cell receptor beta chains originate from one sample sequenced in a study of blood T cells in healthy people across ages (dated by TCRdb to 2014 to 2015). The library was built by means of 5' RACE. Data came from an Illumina HiSeq 2500. A second PCR of about 6 to 12 cycles was run with a J-beta primer mix and a sample-barcoded 5' primer. The raw public data were reprocessed by TCRdb itself: fastp quality trimming at Q25, MiXCR clonotype calling, in-frame beta chains only. CDR3 protein duplicates are merged, each entry listing the most common genes and DNA. Recorded for this sample are about 1.5 million distinct CDR3 sequences; about 45% of them occurred a single time. About 4.1% of the sample is held by the ten biggest clonotypes. The material sequenced was blood. Source of these receptors: a woman aged 18 to 35 in good health.

The rearrangement links TRBV7-9 to TRBJ1-2; a weak D match, TRBD1 (5 bases). Looked up from germline, CDR1 is SEHNR and CDR2 is FQNEAQ (reference sequence). V lost 3 bases, J lost 4 bases, and 18 bases lay in between. The CDR3 is made up of 16 amino acids. CDR3 protein: CASSLQQGGSGYGYTF. The CDR3, as DNA: TGTGCCAGCAGCTTGCAGCAGGGAGGGAGTGGCTATGGCTACACCTTC.

This clonotype has at least ten counts. The chain uses TRBV25-1 and TRBJ1-6; D might be TRBD1 (6 bases). CDR1 MGHDK and CDR2 SYGVNS come from the germline V gene. V was pared by 6 bases and J by 4 bases, with 13 bases between. The CDR3 loop spans 15 amino acids. The CDR3 reads CASSGGQSYNSPLHF. The CDR3 DNA reads as TGTGCCAGCAGCGGAGGACAGTCATATAATTCACCCCTCCACTTT.

The chain is built from TRBV5-5 and TRBJ2-5; 10 bases map to TRBD2. The CDR3 covers 15 residues. V shed 5 bases, J shed 5 bases, and the junction held 9 bases outside the gene matches. Germline V gene lookup returns CDR1 SGHKS and CDR2 YYEKEE (reference sequence). DNA of the CDR3: TGTGCCAGCAGTCTACCTAGCGGGAGTCTGGAGACCCAGTACTTC. Translated: CASSLPSGSLETQYF.

The chain is built from TRBV4-1 and TRBJ2-1, with TRBD2 matching over 13 bases. Germline CDR1 reads MGHRA; CDR2 reads YSYEKL. Trimming removed 4 bases from V and 6 bases from J; junction bases left unmatched: 6. The CDR3 totals 16 residues. In nucleotides, the CDR3 is TGCGCCAGCAGCCTACTAGCGGGGGGGCTCCGCAATGAGCAGTTCTTC. Amino acid sequence: CASSLLAGGLRNEQFF.

As for this clonotype: Given a much more abundant clone one base away, this may be a read error. The chain is built from TRBV10-3 and TRBJ1-2; D call uncertain. The CDR3 has 12 amino acids. CDR1 and CDR2 (germline): ENHRY, SYGVKD. CDR3 DNA sequence: TGTGACATCAAGGGCAGAGACTATGGCTACACCTTC. It codes for CDIKGRDYGYTF.

The chain is built from TRBV2 and TRBJ2-1; D is unresolved. Trimming left V 3 bases short and J 0 bases short, with 12 bases between. Germline loops: CDR1 SNHLY, CDR2 FYNNEI. The CDR3 is 16 amino acids. The CDR3 DNA follows: TGTGCCAGCAGTGAGTGGCGCAGGAGCTCCTACAATGAGCAGTTCTTC. As protein: CASSEWRRSSYNEQFF. Complete variable domain (other parts from reference TRBV2 and TRBJ2-1): EPEVTQTPSHQVTQMGQEVILRCVPISNHLYFYWYRQILGQKVEFLVSFYNNEISEKSEIFDDQFSVERPDGSNFTLKIRSTKLEDSAMYFCASSEWRRSSYNEQFFGPGTRLTVL.

This clonotype appeared a few times. The chain's CDR3 is CASSPQTGQTETQYF. The CDR3 nucleotides read TGTGCCAGCTCACCTCAGACAGGTCAGACGGAGACCCAGTACTTC. The V gene is TRBV18, the J gene TRBJ2-5; weak D call: TRBD1 (6 bases). Germline V gives CDR1 KGHSH, CDR2 LQKENI. This CDR3 contains 15 residues. V gave up 3 bases and J gave up 5 bases, with 16 bases separating them.

This sequence joins TRBV12-3 or TRBV12-4 and TRBJ2-7, with D possibly TRBD2 on 5 matching bases. With 3 bases removed from V and 7 bases from J, the gap between germline ends came to 19 bases. This CDR3 comprises 15 residues. In nucleotides, the CDR3 is TGTGCCAGCAGTTTGACGGGATATCTCCTGCGGGAGCAGTACTTC. Encoded protein: CASSLTGYLLREQYF.

This chain connects TRBV27 to TRBJ2-7; TRBD1 aligns across 9 bases. CDR3 length: 13 residues. The germline V gene encodes CDR1 MNHEY and CDR2 SMNVEV (reference sequence). After removal of 8 bases from V and 3 bases from J, the junction contained 5 bases not matched to a gene. For the CDR3, the DNA is TGTGCCAGCGGGACAGGGCGGGTCTACGAGCAGTACTTC. It translates to CASGTGRVYEQYF.

This clonotype showed up just a few times. The genes are TRBV4-3 and TRBJ2-1; the D is unclear. V lost 0 bases and J 5 bases, leaving 11 bases between the germline ends. CDR1 and CDR2 from the germline V gene are LGHNA and YSLEER. The CDR3 consists of 15 residues. The CDR3 DNA reads TGCGCCAGCAGCCAAGACCCCCTTTCGGACAATGAGCAGTTCTTC. This translates into CASSQDPLSDNEQFF.

The gene calls are TRBV11-2 and TRBJ2-1; tentatively, D is TRBD1 (9 bases). This CDR3 region has 19 residues. CDR1 and CDR2 from the germline V gene are SGHAT and FQNNGV. V dropped 5 bases and J dropped 6 bases, with 29 bases sitting between them. CDR3: CASSVGTGFGTSSTNEQFF. CDR3 in DNA: TGTGCCAGCAGCGTGGGGACAGGGTTTGGGACTAGTTCGACCAATGAGCAGTTCTTC.

The V and J genes are TRBV6-1 and TRBJ2-3; no clear D gene. Per the germline V gene, CDR1 is MNHNS and CDR2 is SASEGT. The CDR3 loop spans 15 amino acids. With 6 bases removed from V and 1 base from J, the gap between germline ends came to 14 bases. CDR3 bases: TGTGCCAGCAGCGACCCGGGCCTACGCACAGATACGCAGTATTTT. Amino acid sequence: CASSDPGLRTDTQYF.